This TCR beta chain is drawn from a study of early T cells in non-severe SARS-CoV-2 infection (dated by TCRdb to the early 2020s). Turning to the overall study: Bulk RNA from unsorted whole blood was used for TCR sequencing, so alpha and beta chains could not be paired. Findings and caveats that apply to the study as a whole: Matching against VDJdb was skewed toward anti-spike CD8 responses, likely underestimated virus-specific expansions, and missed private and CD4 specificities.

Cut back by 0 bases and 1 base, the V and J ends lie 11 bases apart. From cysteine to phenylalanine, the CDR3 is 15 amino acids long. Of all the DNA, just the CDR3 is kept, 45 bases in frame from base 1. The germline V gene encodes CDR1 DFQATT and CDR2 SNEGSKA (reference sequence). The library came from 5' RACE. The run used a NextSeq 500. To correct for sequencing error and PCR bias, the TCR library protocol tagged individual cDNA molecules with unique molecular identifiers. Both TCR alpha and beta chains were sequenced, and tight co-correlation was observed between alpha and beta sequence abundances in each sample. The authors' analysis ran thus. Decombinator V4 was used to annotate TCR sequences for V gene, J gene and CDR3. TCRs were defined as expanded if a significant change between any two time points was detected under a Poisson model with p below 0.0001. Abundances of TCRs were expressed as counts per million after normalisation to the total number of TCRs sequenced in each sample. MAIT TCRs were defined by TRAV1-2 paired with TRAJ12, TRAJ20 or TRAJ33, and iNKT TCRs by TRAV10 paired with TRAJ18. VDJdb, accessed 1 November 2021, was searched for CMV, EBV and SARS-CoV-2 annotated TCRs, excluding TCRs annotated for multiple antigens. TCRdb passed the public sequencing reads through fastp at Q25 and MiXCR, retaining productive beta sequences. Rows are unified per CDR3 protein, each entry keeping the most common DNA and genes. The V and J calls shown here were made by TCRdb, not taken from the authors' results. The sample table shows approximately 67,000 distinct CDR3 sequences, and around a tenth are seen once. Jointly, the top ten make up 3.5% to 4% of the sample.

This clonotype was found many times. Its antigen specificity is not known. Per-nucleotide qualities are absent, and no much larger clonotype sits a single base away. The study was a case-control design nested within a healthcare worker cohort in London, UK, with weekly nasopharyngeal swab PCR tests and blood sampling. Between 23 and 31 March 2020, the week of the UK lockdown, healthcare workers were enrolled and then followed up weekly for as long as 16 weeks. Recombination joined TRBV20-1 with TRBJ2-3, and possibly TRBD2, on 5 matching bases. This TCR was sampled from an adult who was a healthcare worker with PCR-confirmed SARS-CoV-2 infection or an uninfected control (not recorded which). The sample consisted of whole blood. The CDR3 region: CSARDPAARTDTQYF. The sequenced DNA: TGCAGTGCTAGAGATCCAGCGGCGCGCACAGATACGCAGTATTTT.